The 20 T cell receptor beta chains reported below all come from one sample, sequenced in a study of Ad26.COV2.S vaccination and SARS-CoV-2 variants. The treatment was: around 19 received Ad26.COV2.S at low or high dose, single or two shots; several received placebo; per-sample allocation not given. After the first vaccine or placebo injection, samples were drawn on day 63. The assay was immunoSEQ multiplex PCR, and TCRdb's table has in-frame clones only and misses some. The table has around 340,000 clones, around 88% seen once. The sequencing used peripheral blood, collected in a trial of Ad26.COV2.S vaccine versus placebo. These receptors originate from a person aged 18 to 65 who received the Ad26.COV2.S COVID-19 vaccine or a placebo.

The chain recombines TRBV18 with TRBJ2-7; tentatively, D is TRBD2 (5 bases). This CDR3 contains 13 residues. V gave up 5 bases and J gave up 0 bases, with 8 bases separating them. Germline CDR1 reads KGHSH; CDR2 reads LQKENI. The DNA for the CDR3 is TGTGCCAGCTCAAGAGGACTCTCCTACGAGCAGTACTTC. It codes for CASSRGLSYEQYF. Full variable domain (rest looked up from reference TRBV18 and TRBJ2-7): NAGVMQNPRHLVRRRGQEARLRCSPMKGHSHVYWYRQLPEEGLKFMVYLQKENIIDESGMPKERFSAEFPKEGPSILRIQQVVRGDSAAYFCASSRGLSYEQYFGPGTRLTVT.

In DNA form, the CDR3 reads TGTGCCAGCAGCTTAAACAATCAGCCCCAGCATTTT. Translating it yields CASSLNNQPQHF. The genes are TRBV7-9 and TRBJ1-5; D unresolved. The CDR3 contains 12 residues. Germline V gives CDR1 SEHNR, CDR2 FQNEAQ (reference sequence). V gave up 2 bases and J gave up 3 bases, with 2 bases separating them.

This clone came up once. V is TRBV4-2 and J is TRBJ1-5; D unresolved. The germline V gene encodes CDR1 LGHNA and CDR2 YNFKEQ. This CDR3 is 16 amino acids long. V was clipped by 1 base and J by 0 bases, with 10 bases between them. As DNA, the CDR3 is TGTGCCAGCAGCCAAGGGCAGGATTATAGCAATCAGCCCCAGCATTTT. It yields the protein CASSQGQDYSNQPQHF.

This clone has a handful of counts. CDR3 sequence reads: CATHSGYGYTF. In DNA, the CDR3 is TGTGCCACCCACAGTGGTTATGGCTACACCTTC. The V call is TRBV6-5, the J call TRBJ1-2; no definite D call. With 10 bases removed from V and 5 bases from J, the gap between germline ends came to 11 bases. CDR3 size: 11 residues. Germline V lookup: CDR1 MNHEY, CDR2 SVGAGI.

The V call is TRBV4-2, the J call TRBJ1-2; no definite D call. There are 15 residues in the CDR3. Trimming removed 0 bases at V and 4 bases at J, with 12 bases between. Germline CDR1 is LGHNA and CDR2 is YNFKEQ. The CDR3 region has the DNA TGTGCCAGCAGCCAAGAACGAGCCCGGTCCTATGGCTACACCTTC. Protein: CASSQERARSYGYTF.

The chain is built from TRBV4-2 and TRBJ1-2; TRBD1 might be the D (6 bases). This CDR3 comprises 16 residues. The V gene's germline CDR1 is LGHNA and CDR2 YNFKEQ. Trimming took 1 base from V and 4 from J, leaving 16 bases between them. CDR3 protein: CASSQVRGGAIYGYTF. DNA of the CDR3: TGTGCCAGCAGCCAAGTCCGGGGGGGCGCAATCTATGGCTACACCTTC.

This chain uses TRBV7-3 with TRBJ2-5; 14 nucleotides align to TRBD2. Germline-derived CDR1 and CDR2 are SGHTA and FQGTGA. This CDR3 region has 15 residues. Trimming removed 5 bases from V and 4 bases from J; junction bases left unmatched: 3. The CDR3 is CASSIGTSGRETQYF. The CDR3 DNA reads TGTGCCAGCAGCATCGGGACTAGCGGGAGAGAGACCCAGTACTTC. Full variable domain (remainder filled in from reference TRBV7-3 and TRBJ2-5): GAGVSQTPSNKVTEKGKYVELRCDPISGHTALYWYRQSLGQGPEFLIYFQGTGAADDSGLPNDRFFAVRPEGSVSTLKIQRTERGDSAVYLCASSIGTSGRETQYFGPGTRLLVL.

The chain is built from TRBV4-2 and TRBJ2-1, with unresolved D. Germline loops: CDR1 LGHNA, CDR2 YNFKEQ. The CDR3 length is 15 residues. V lost 0 bases to trimming and J lost 5 bases, with 11 bases between them. CDR3: CASSQDWAVHNEQFF. The CDR3 DNA follows: TGTGCCAGCAGCCAAGATTGGGCGGTCCACAATGAGCAGTTCTTC.

This sequence joins TRBV28 and TRBJ2-7; possible D gene TRBD1, 6 bases. Trimming took off 7 bases at V and 1 base at J, with 8 bases between the two ends. The CDR3 runs to 12 residues. The V gene's germline CDR1 is MDHEN and CDR2 SYDVKM. The CDR3 region has the DNA TGTGCCAGCAATACAGGGTCCTACGAGCAGTACTTC. It encodes CASNTGSYEQYF.

The chain employs TRBV28 and TRBJ2-4; tentative D call: TRBD2 (6 bases). The germline CDR1 and CDR2 sequences are MDHEN and SYDVKM. This CDR3 is 14 amino acids long. V shed 7 bases and J shed 0 bases, with 10 bases lying between them. CDR3 loop: CASTEGLAKNIQYF. The CDR3 DNA reads TGTGCCAGCACGGAGGGGCTAGCCAAAAACATTCAGTACTTC.

V gene TRBV9 combines with J gene TRBJ1-1, with 12 bases aligning to TRBD1. The V gene end was trimmed by 4 bases and the J gene end by 4 bases; junction bases not matched to a gene: 8. The germline V gene encodes CDR1 SGDLS and CDR2 YYNGEE. The CDR3 sequence is 16 residues long. CDR3 in amino acids: CASSHRDRGRSTEAFF. CDR3 in DNA: TGTGCCAGCAGCCACCGGGACAGGGGGCGGAGCACTGAAGCTTTCTTT. Using reference TRBV9 and TRBJ1-1 for the parts outside the CDR3, the full variable domain is DSGVTQTPKHLITATGQRVTLRCSPRSGDLSVYWYQQSLDQGLQFLIQYYNGEERAKGNILERFSAQQFPDLHSELNLSSLELGDSALYFCASSHRDRGRSTEAFFGQGTRLTVV.

The V call is TRBV6-6, the J call TRBJ1-1; D perhaps matches TRBD1 (5 bases). V was shortened by 0 bases and J by 2 bases, with 10 bases between the two germline ends. CDR1 MNHNY and CDR2 SVGAGI come from the germline V gene (reference sequence). CDR3 length: 15 amino acids. CDR3 amino acids: CASSYSKGRNTEAFF. CDR3 nucleotide sequence: TGTGCCAGCAGTTACTCGAAGGGGAGAAACACTGAAGCTTTCTTT.

The rearrangement uses TRBV2 and TRBJ2-5; 7 nucleotides line up with TRBD1. The germline V gene has CDR1 SNHLY and CDR2 FYNNEI. V lost 6 bases, J lost 2 bases, and 3 bases stayed unmatched. The CDR3 runs to 13 residues. This CDR3 reads CASRGTAQETQYF. The CDR3 DNA reads as TGTGCCAGCAGGGGGACAGCTCAAGAGACCCAGTACTTC.

This clone appeared once. CDR3 nucleotides: TGTGCCAGCAGCGTAGGAATTGGTGGTGGGCTAGGGAACACTGAAGCTTTCTTT. Amino acids: CASSVGIGGGLGNTEAFF. This chain uses TRBV9 with TRBJ1-1, with D unresolved. Germline V gene data show CDR1 as SGDLS and CDR2 as YYNGEE. This CDR3 region has 18 residues. V gave up 0 bases and J gave up 1 base, with 19 bases separating them.

This sequence joins TRBV5-5 and TRBJ1-6; the D is unclear. Germline V gene lookup returns CDR1 SGHKS and CDR2 YYEKEE (reference sequence). The CDR3 sequence is 16 residues long. With 0 bases removed from V and 7 bases from J, the gap between germline ends came to 14 bases. As DNA, the CDR3 is TGTGCCAGCAGCTTGGAAGTTGTTGCGGGGAATTCACCCCTCCACTTT. This translates into CASSLEVVAGNSPLHF. The whole variable domain, filled in from reference TRBV5-5 and TRBJ1-6, reads DAGVTQSPTHLIKTRGQQVTLRCSPISGHKSVSWYQQVLGQGPQFIFQYYEKEERGRGNFPDRFSARQFPNYSSELNVNALLLGDSALYLCASSLEVVAGNSPLHFGNGTRLTVT.

The J gene is TRBJ2-1, the V gene TRBV24-1; tentatively, D is TRBD1 (6 bases). Looked up from germline, CDR1 is KGHDR and CDR2 is SFDVKD. V gave up 9 bases and J gave up 12 bases, with 26 bases separating them. The CDR3 runs to 15 residues. Here the CDR3 DNA reads TGTGCCACCTCCAAAAGGGACCGGGACACAAACATGCAGTTCTTC. Its protein is CATSKRDRDTNMQFF.

This chain links TRBV19 with TRBJ2-7; D perhaps matches TRBD2 (6 bases). CDR3 length: 16 residues. Per germline, CDR1 LNHDA and CDR2 SQIVND (reference sequence). V lost 11 bases and J lost 5, with 28 bases in between. The DNA for the CDR3 is TGTGCCGCTGAATTGGCCTCGGGGAGGAGGAACAACGAGCAGTACTTC. It encodes CAAELASGRRNNEQYF.

The chain links TRBV11-2 to TRBJ2-1, with TRBD2 identical over 9 bases. CDR1 and CDR2 from the germline V gene are SGHAT and FQNNGV. The CDR3 length is 18 residues. V dropped 4 bases and J dropped 0; count of bases not matched to a gene: 10. Written as DNA, the CDR3 is TGTGCCAGCAGCTCGGGCAGCGGGGGGTCTAGCTCCTACAATGAGCAGTTCTTC. This codes for CASSSGSGGSSSYNEQFF.

The J gene is TRBJ2-7, the V gene TRBV6-5; D remains unclear. The CDR3 sequence is 11 residues long. The germline gives CDR1 MNHEY, CDR2 SVGAGI. V was trimmed by 4 bases and J by 0 bases, leaving 1 base between them. CDR3 bases: TGTGCCAGCAGTTTCTCCTACGAGCAGTACTTC. Translated: CASSFSYEQYF.

This chain connects TRBV27 to TRBJ1-4; D is unresolved. Trimming left V 0 bases short and J 2 bases short, with 13 bases between. From germline, CDR1 is MNHEY and CDR2 SMNVEV (reference sequence). This CDR3 comprises 17 residues. CDR3 sequence reads: CASSLSRTLRTNEKLFF. The CDR3, as DNA: TGTGCCAGCAGTTTATCTCGGACGCTTCGTACTAATGAAAAACTGTTTTTT.